These 12 T cell receptor beta chains were all obtained from the same sample, sequenced in a study of T cell responses to AZD1222 COVID-19 vaccine. Method: immunoSEQ multiplex PCR; TCRdb's copy keeps in-frame clones and lacks some. Of approximately 130,000 clones in the sample, around 89% were seen once. Source: peripheral blood, taken on day 0 of MenACWY control vaccination. The receptor source for this set is an adult in good health.

The chain carries TRBV30 and TRBJ2-7; 7 bases match TRBD1. CDR1 GTSNPN and CDR2 SVGIG come from the germline V gene (reference sequence). After removal of 7 bases from V and 2 bases from J, the junction contained 8 bases not matched to a gene. This CDR3 comprises 13 residues. The CDR3 reads CASEDRFAYEQYF. The CDR3 nucleotides read TGTGCCTCCGAGGACAGGTTCGCCTACGAGCAGTACTTC.

This chain joins TRBV11-3 and TRBJ2-5, with TRBD2 matching 8 bases. CDR3 size: 19 residues. Germline V CDR1 and CDR2: SGHNT, YENEEA. The ends lost 1 base at V and 5 bases at J; junction bases unmatched: 18. The CDR3 spells CASSLGYAAGGPPEETQYF. The CDR3 bases are TGTGCCAGCAGCTTAGGCTATGCGGCGGGAGGCCCGCCTGAGGAGACCCAGTACTTC.

V and J are TRBV6-4 and TRBJ1-2; maybe TRBD1 (5 bases). Deletions cut 0 bases from V and 4 bases from J, with 9 bases between. There are 14 residues in the CDR3. Germline V gene data show CDR1 as MRHNA and CDR2 as SNTAGT. CDR3 nucleotide sequence: TGTGCCAGCAGTGACTCGTACGGGGCCTATGGCTACACCTTC. Protein product: CASSDSYGAYGYTF.

This clone was observed once. This sequence joins TRBV27 and TRBJ2-2, with no clear D. CDR3 length: 15 residues. With 2 bases removed from V and 0 bases from J, the gap between germline ends came to 7 bases. Germline CDR1 reads MNHEY; CDR2 reads SMNVEV (reference sequence). The CDR3 region has the DNA TGTGCCAGCAGTTTAGACGGATCGAACACCGGGGAGCTGTTTTTT. Translation gives CASSLDGSNTGELFF.

The rearrangement joins TRBV3-1 (or the pseudogene TRBV3-2) to TRBJ1-5; D is undetermined. Trimming left V 4 bases short and J 5 bases short, with 9 bases between. This CDR3 region has 13 residues. Germline values: CDR1 LGHDT, CDR2 YNNKEL (reference sequence). This CDR3 is CASSRWTDQPQHF. CDR3 DNA sequence: TGTGCCAGCAGCCGTTGGACCGATCAGCCCCAGCATTTT.

V gene TRBV11-2 combines with J gene TRBJ2-2, with D hard to call. CDR1 and CDR2 (germline): SGHAT, FQNNGV. With 3 bases removed from V and 8 bases from J, the gap between germline ends came to 10 bases. The CDR3 length is 13 residues. The DNA of the CDR3 is TGTGCCAGCAGCTTTTTCGCCCCGGGGGAGCTGTTTTTT. Protein sequence: CASSFFAPGELFF. The whole variable domain, remainder taken from reference TRBV11-2 and TRBJ2-2, is EAGVAQSPRYKIIEKRQSVAFWCNPISGHATLYWYQQILGQGPKLLIQFQNNGVVDDSQLPKDRFSAERLKGVDSTLKIQPAKLEDSAVYLCASSFFAPGELFFGEGSRLTVL.

The chain couples TRBV7-2 to TRBJ2-3, with a weak D call TRBD2 (6 bases). CDR3 length: 15 residues. V was trimmed by 0 bases and J by 2 bases, leaving 9 bases between them. The germline CDR1 and CDR2 sequences are SGHTA and FQGNSA. Here the CDR3 DNA reads TGTGCCAGCAGCTTAGCGGGGGGATACACAGATACGCAGTATTTT. Its translation: CASSLAGGYTDTQYF.

This chain links TRBV30 with TRBJ2-6; 15 nucleotides line up with TRBD2. Unmatched junction bases numbered 8, after V lost 2 bases and J lost 0 bases. Germline values: CDR1 GTSNPN, CDR2 SVGIG (reference sequence). The CDR3 contains 20 residues. CDR3 amino acids: CAWSFRTSGRALSGANVLTF. The DNA for the CDR3 is TGTGCCTGGAGTTTCCGGACTAGCGGGAGGGCCCTCTCTGGGGCCAACGTCCTGACTTTC.

The chain employs TRBV12-3 or TRBV12-4 and TRBJ1-1; D remains ambiguous. The CDR3 totals 13 residues. V shed 5 bases and J shed 0 bases, with 7 bases lying between them. The CDR3 DNA sequence: TGTGCCAGCAGTCCCGCCCTGAACACTGAAGCTTTCTTT. Residues: CASSPALNTEAFF.

The chain links TRBV7-2 to TRBJ2-1, with 11 bases identical to TRBD2. This CDR3 contains 16 residues. V was pared by 5 bases and J by 8 bases, with 11 bases of the junction left unmatched. Germline values: CDR1 SGHTA, CDR2 FQGNSA. The CDR3 sequence is CASSQLAGVKADEQFF. DNA of the CDR3: TGTGCCAGCAGCCAACTAGCGGGAGTAAAGGCCGATGAGCAGTTCTTC. Complete variable domain (other parts from reference TRBV7-2 and TRBJ2-1): GAGVSQSPSNKVTEKGKDVELRCDPISGHTALYWYRQSLGQGLEFLIYFQGNSAPDKSGLPSDRFSAERTGGSVSTLTIQRTQQEDSAVYLCASSQLAGVKADEQFFGPGTRLTVL.

This rearrangement joins TRBV6-5 to TRBJ1-1, with TRBD1 matching 11 bases. Trimming at V came to 6 bases and at J to 5 bases, leaving 5 bases not matched to a gene. The CDR3 has 14 residues. Germline loops: CDR1 MNHEY, CDR2 SVGAGI. Here the CDR3 reads CASSKDRGHTEAFF. CDR3 nucleotide sequence: TGTGCCAGCAGCAAGGACAGGGGGCATACTGAAGCTTTCTTT.

In its sample, this clone was seen a few times. The CDR3 bases are TGTGCCACCAGTGACCGACAGGGGGCGGATTCGTGGCCCCAGCATTTT. Translating it yields CATSDRQGADSWPQHF. The chain carries TRBV24-1 and TRBJ1-5, with TRBD1 identical over 10 bases. The length of the CDR3 is 16 residues. CDR1 is KGHDR, CDR2 SFDVKD, per germline. The V gene end was trimmed by 4 bases and the J gene end by 9 bases; junction bases not matched to a gene: 11.